The 15 T cell receptor beta chains below come from one sample, sequenced in a study of cytomegalovirus exposure and HLA in healthy donors. The PCR contained 60 Vbeta and 13 Jbeta primers. The method was immunoSEQ multiplex PCR; TCRdb's version includes in-frame clones alone and lacks a portion of them. The data show around 160,000 clones, with around 73% seen just once and more than 1.3% held by the top ten. Sequencing input: PBMCs. These receptors were taken from a male donor in good health and CMV-seronegative.

This chain joins TRBV7-6 and TRBJ1-2, with a tentative D call TRBD1 (6 bases). Germline CDR1 reads SGHVS; CDR2 reads FNYEAQ. Trimming took 4 bases from V and 8 from J, leaving 11 bases between them. CDR3 length: 12 amino acids. CDR3 residues: CASSSQGRGYTF. DNA for the CDR3: TGTGCCAGCAGCTCGCAGGGGCGGGGCTACACCTTC. Based on the CDR3 plus reference TRBV7-6 and TRBJ1-2, the full variable domain is GAGVSQSPRYKVTKRGQDVALRCDPISGHVSLYWYRQALGQGPEFLTYFNYEAQQDKSGLPNDRFSAERPEGSISTLTIQRTEQRDSAMYRCASSSQGRGYTFGSGTRLTVV.

This chain uses TRBV29-1 with TRBJ1-2, with D possibly TRBD1 on 6 matching bases. CDR3 length: 13 amino acids. Trimming pared 4 bases from V and 1 base from J, leaving 10 bases between. Germline V gene sequence: CDR1 SQVTM, CDR2 ANQGSEA. The CDR3 DNA reads TGCAGCGTTGCGGCGGACAGTAACTATGGCTACACCTTC. It encodes CSVAADSNYGYTF.

This chain uses TRBV7-9 with TRBJ1-2; 8 bases map to TRBD1. The CDR3 extends over 13 amino acids. Germline CDR1 reads SEHNR; CDR2 reads FQNEAQ (reference sequence). V was pared by 1 base and J by 10 bases, with 5 bases of the junction left unmatched. CDR3 sequence: CASSLGVQGVYTF. DNA of the CDR3: TGTGCCAGCAGCTTAGGGGTACAGGGGGTCTACACCTTC.

This chain links TRBV19 with TRBJ1-4, with D unresolved. The CDR3 covers 15 residues. Trimming removed 5 bases at V and 1 base at J, with 11 bases between. Germline V gene data show CDR1 as LNHDA and CDR2 as SQIVND (reference sequence). CDR3 in DNA: TGTGCCAGTAGTTGGGCCAGAAGAACTAATGAAAAACTGTTTTTT. This codes for CASSWARRTNEKLFF.

J is TRBJ1-1 and V is TRBV19; 7 bases fit TRBD1. With V trimmed by 7 bases and J by 1 base, 6 bases remained unmatched. Germline V gene sequence: CDR1 LNHDA, CDR2 SQIVND (reference sequence). This CDR3 has 14 residues. The CDR3 protein is CASTRDSGNTEAFF. In nucleotides, the CDR3 is TGTGCCAGTACCAGGGACAGCGGGAACACTGAAGCTTTCTTT.

The chain couples TRBV6-5 to TRBJ2-2; tentatively, D is TRBD1 (5 bases). Germline V gene data show CDR1 as MNHEY and CDR2 as SVGAGI. The CDR3 contains 14 residues. Trimming took off 7 bases at V and 3 bases at J, with 12 bases between the two ends. Written as DNA, the CDR3 is TGTGCCAGCACCACAGGCGGATACACCGGGGAGCTGTTTTTT. Translation gives CASTTGGYTGELFF.

The J gene is TRBJ2-7, the V gene TRBV6-5, with 10 bases lining up with TRBD2. CDR1 and CDR2 (germline): MNHEY, SVGAGI. Trimming removed 5 bases from V and 2 bases from J; junction bases left unmatched: 6. The CDR3 has 15 amino acids. This chain's CDR3 is CASSGAAGGPYEQYF. For the CDR3, the DNA is TGTGCCAGCAGTGGGGCAGCGGGAGGGCCCTACGAGCAGTACTTC.

The chain employs TRBV6-1 and TRBJ2-1; 8 bases are a match to TRBD1. The germline gives CDR1 MNHNS, CDR2 SASEGT. The ends lost 3 bases at V and 4 bases at J; junction bases unmatched: 2. The CDR3 extends over 14 amino acids. CDR3 region: CASSDRDRYNEQFF. The CDR3 nucleotides read TGTGCCAGCAGTGACCGGGACAGGTACAATGAGCAGTTCTTC.

The rearrangement links TRBV28 to TRBJ2-1; possible D gene TRBD2, 5 bases. The CDR3 is made up of 11 amino acids. Trimming shortened V by 6 bases and J by 9 bases, and 9 bases separated the two germline ends. Germline values: CDR1 MDHEN, CDR2 SYDVKM. CDR3 in DNA: TGTGCCAGCAGCCGCCGGGGTGAGCAGTTCTTC. Its protein is CASSRRGEQFF. The full variable domain, rest sourced from reference TRBV28 and TRBJ2-1, is DVKVTQSSRYLVKRTGEKVFLECVQDMDHENMFWYRQDPGLGLRLIYFSYDVKMKEKGDIPEGYSVSREKKERFSLILESASTNQTSMYLCASSRRGEQFFGPGTRLTVL.

The J gene is TRBJ2-1, the V gene TRBV15, with TRBD1 as a possible D gene (7 bases). From germline, CDR1 is LNHNV and CDR2 YYDKDF (reference sequence). This CDR3 contains 15 residues. V lost 2 bases and J 4 bases, leaving 12 bases between the germline ends. The CDR3 spells CATSRLATGYNEQFF. The CDR3 DNA reads TGTGCCACCAGCAGACTAGCGACAGGGTACAATGAGCAGTTCTTC.

The chain links TRBV10-3 to TRBJ2-1, with 13 bases identical to TRBD2. CDR1 is ENHRY, CDR2 SYGVKD, per germline. J lost 4 bases, V lost 7 bases, and 4 bases had no gene match. There are 15 residues in the CDR3. The chain's CDR3 is CAITLTSGGYNEQFF. CDR3 nucleotides: TGTGCCATCACCCTGACTAGCGGGGGGTACAATGAGCAGTTCTTC.

The chain recombines TRBV11-2 with TRBJ1-2; 9 bases fit TRBD1. The germline CDR1 and CDR2 sequences are SGHAT and FQNNGV. Trimming removed 3 bases from V and 6 bases from J; junction bases left unmatched: 2. The CDR3 is 13 residues long. The chain's CDR3 is CASSFGQGNGYTF. The CDR3 bases are TGTGCCAGCAGCTTTGGACAGGGGAATGGCTACACCTTC.

The CDR3 DNA follows: TGTGCCAGCTCACAATCCGGGACACTTCTTTACGAGCAGTACTTC. Its translation is CASSQSGTLLYEQYF. V is TRBV18 and J is TRBJ2-7, with D perhaps TRBD1 (6 bases). The CDR3 has 15 residues. V lost 4 bases, J lost 4 bases, and 17 bases lay in between. Germline V CDR1 and CDR2: KGHSH, LQKENI.

CDR3 nucleotides: TGTGCCAGCAGTTTGGGGGACAGATACAATGAGCAGTTCTTC. Translated: CASSLGDRYNEQFF. This rearrangement joins TRBV28 to TRBJ2-1; 7 bases agree with TRBD1. The J segment lost 4 bases and the V segment lost 3 bases, leaving 3 bases of the junction unmatched. The germline V gene has CDR1 MDHEN and CDR2 SYDVKM. The CDR3 length is 14 residues.

This clone is a singleton in its sample. The rearrangement joins TRBV19 to TRBJ1-5; 9 bases are a match to TRBD1. This CDR3 comprises 16 residues. Germline V gene lookup returns CDR1 LNHDA and CDR2 SQIVND (reference sequence). V lost 3 bases to trimming and J lost 4 bases; unmatched junction nucleotides: 7. CDR3 bases: TGTGCCAGTAGTATGAGGAACAGGGGGCTAAATCAGCCCCAGCATTTT. Its protein is CASSMRNRGLNQPQHF.